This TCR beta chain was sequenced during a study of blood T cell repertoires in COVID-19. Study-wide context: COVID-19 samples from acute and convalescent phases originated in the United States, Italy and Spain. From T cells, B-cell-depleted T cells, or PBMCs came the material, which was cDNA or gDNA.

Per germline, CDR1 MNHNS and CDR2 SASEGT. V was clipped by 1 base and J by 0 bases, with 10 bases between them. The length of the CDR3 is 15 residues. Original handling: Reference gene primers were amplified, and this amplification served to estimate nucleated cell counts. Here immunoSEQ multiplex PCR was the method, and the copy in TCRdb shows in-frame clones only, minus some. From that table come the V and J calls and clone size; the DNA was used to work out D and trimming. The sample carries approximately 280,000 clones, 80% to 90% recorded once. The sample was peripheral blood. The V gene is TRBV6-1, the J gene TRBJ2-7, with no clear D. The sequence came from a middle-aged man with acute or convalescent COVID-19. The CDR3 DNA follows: TGTGCCAGCAGTGAAGGTGGCCGAAGCTCCTACGAGCAGTACTTC. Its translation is CASSEGGRSSYEQYF.